This TCR beta chain was retrieved from a study of blood T cell repertoires in COVID-19. Across the study: Acute-phase and convalescent COVID-19 samples originated in the United States, Italy and Spain. The analysed material was cDNA or gDNA that came from T cells, B-cell-depleted T cells, or PBMCs.

CDR1 SEHNR and CDR2 FQNEAQ come from the germline V gene (reference sequence). CDR3 size: 16 residues. The germline V and J ends were trimmed by 4 bases and 1 base, with 13 bases remaining between them. In the authors' methods: Cell counts per sample came from amplifying reference gene primers. The data were produced by immunoSEQ multiplex PCR, yet TCRdb's version contains in-frame clones alone and is incomplete. For V, J and clone size, that table is used; D and trimming come from the DNA. Of 20,000 or so clones listed, 80% to 90% were seen once; the top ten hold approximately 2.9%. Sequenced sample: peripheral blood. The receptor's source is a human donor in a cohort sampled during active COVID-19. V usage is TRBV7-9 and J usage is TRBJ2-2; D might be TRBD1 (5 bases). CDR3 nucleotides: TGTGCCAGCAGCTACCTCCTAGGGGAGAACACCGGGGAGCTGTTTTTT. Protein: CASSYLLGENTGELFF.